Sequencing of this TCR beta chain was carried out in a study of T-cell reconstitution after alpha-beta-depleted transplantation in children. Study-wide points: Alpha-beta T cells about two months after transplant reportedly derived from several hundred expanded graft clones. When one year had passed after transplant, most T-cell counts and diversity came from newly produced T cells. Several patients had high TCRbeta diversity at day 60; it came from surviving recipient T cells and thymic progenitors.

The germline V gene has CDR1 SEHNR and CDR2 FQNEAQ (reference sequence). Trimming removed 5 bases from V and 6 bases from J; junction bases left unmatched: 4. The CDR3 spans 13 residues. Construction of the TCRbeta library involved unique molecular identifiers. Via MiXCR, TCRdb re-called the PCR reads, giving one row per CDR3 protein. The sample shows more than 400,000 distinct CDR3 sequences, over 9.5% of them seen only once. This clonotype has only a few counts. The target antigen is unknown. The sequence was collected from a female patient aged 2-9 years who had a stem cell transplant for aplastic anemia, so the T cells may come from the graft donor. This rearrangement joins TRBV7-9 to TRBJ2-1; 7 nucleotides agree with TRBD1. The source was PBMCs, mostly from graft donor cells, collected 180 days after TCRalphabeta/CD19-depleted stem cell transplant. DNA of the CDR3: TGTGCCAGCAGCCGACAGGGCCCCAATGAGCAGTTCTTC. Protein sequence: CASSRQGPNEQFF.